Sequencing of this TCR beta chain was carried out in a study of cytomegalovirus exposure and HLA in healthy donors (TCRdb year 2017). The study in broad terms: An earlier analysis of 587 of the donors reported about 280 Gb of sequence data and 90 million to 120 million unique TCR beta sequences obtained from some 170 million T cells. Around 320 gigabases of sequencing data and approximately 93 million unique TCR sequences were included in an early release covering around 600 HLA-typed donors. The genetic ancestry cluster associated with self-reported Caucasian donors included roughly 84% of the 300 to 450 genotyped donors. The aim of the study was to test whether cataloging public T cell receptors could identify signatures of past pathogen exposure. The T cell repertoires of 700 or so subjects were profiled by immunosequencing and related to cytomegalovirus serostatus. Besides the first cohort of 666 subjects, a separate validation cohort made up of roughly 120 different subjects was used. High-throughput TCR immunosequencing, statistical association of individual TCRs with disease status, and machine learning were combined to predict cytomegalovirus infection status. In a later analysis, previously published TCR beta repertoires from 666 donors were re-analyzed and high-resolution HLA genotyping was added so that TCR occurrence patterns could be studied. Rather than drawing on any new phenotypic data, the later analysis identified candidate immune exposures from TCR beta sequences and the way those sequences occurred across donors. To decide whether each TCR beta V gene segment behaved as functional or pseudogenic, an earlier analysis of fewer than 750 of the donors relied on high-throughput TCR beta sequencing. Alongside the repertoire data, information on donor age, sex, ethnicity and CMV serostatus was compiled. A later genetic analysis used genome-wide SNP genotypes for about 55% of the 666 donors, treating that subset as a discovery cohort. Every repertoire in the discovery cohort had been generated on one and the same sequencing platform. Both class I and class II loci were covered by HLA typing, at four-digit resolution. The number of typed donors differed by locus: 629-630 for A, B, C, DRB1 and DQB1; 522 for DQA1; 606 for DPA1; and about 450 for DPB1. Because of strong linkage in the cohort, 5 or 6 DR-DQ haplotypes were treated as single units for association and clustering. On average, 235,054 unique TCR beta nucleotide sequences were sequenced per donor among 398 genotyped donors of the cohort, with 15% to 20% of those sequences being non-productive.

A few counts support this clone. Its target antigen remains unknown. The record has no base qualities; no much larger clone is one base away. Receptor libraries were prepared by the immunoSEQ multiplex PCR assay. The multiplex PCR relied on a mix of 60 forward primers for TCR Vbeta segments and 13 reverse primers for TCR Jbeta segments. Amplification of the CDR3 region of rearranged TCR beta genes was performed with a multiplex PCR assay on genomic DNA. The amplified TCR beta libraries were sequenced on the Illumina HiSeq System as 87-base-pair reads. Turning to the authors' computational methods: A later analysis tallied tens of millions of unique TCR beta chains across the 660 or so repertoires, and some 10 million of those chains were shared by two or more donors. Raw reads were error-corrected and collapsed into unique sequences by a nearest-neighbor algorithm in which closely related sequences were merged to remove PCR and sequencing errors. To assign V, D and J gene segments, CDR3 sequences were aligned to IMGT reference sequences. For a sequence to be retained, at least a six-nucleotide match to both a V gene segment and a J gene segment was required. A rearrangement was called productive if the CDR3 had no stop codons and remained in frame with V and J, and every other rearrangement was called non-productive. Following IMGT convention, CDR3 was defined as the stretch from the second conserved V-encoded cysteine to the conserved J-encoded phenylalanine. The earlier analysis of about 500 of the donors excluded sequences that lacked an unambiguous match to a single V gene segment. An earlier analysis of 587 of the donors called V segments functional above 56.7% productive rearrangements and segregating when the between-donor standard deviation exceeded 5%. A statistical classification framework was built to diagnose cytomegalovirus status from the catalog of TCR beta chain sequences. V and J gene assignment, in a later analysis, came from comparing TCR nucleotide sequences with IMGT/GENE-DB human TR gene sequences. The TCRdist pipeline was used in a later analysis to assign CDR3 sequences and most-parsimonious VDJ recombination scenarios. In a later analysis, each TCR beta chain was defined by its CDR3 amino acid sequence together with its V-gene family, and reads without a unique V-gene family were excluded. In a later analysis, 450 to 600 highly shared, low-generation-probability nucleotide sequences were removed to address suspected cross-contamination and a sequencing artifact. A later analysis calculated a clonal expansion index for each public chain from normalized within-repertoire ranks of inferred template counts. In a later analysis, generation probabilities were computed with a VDJ recombination model fitted to out-of-frame rearrangements, and the resulting probabilities were checked against IGoR. Hypergeometric tests were used in a later analysis to score TCR-TCR, TCR-HLA and TCR-CMV co-occurrence, with a repertoire-size bias correction applied to the TCR pairs. In a later analysis, false discovery rates were estimated by permuting HLA or CMV assignments 20 times. A later analysis grouped co-occurring TCRs with DBSCAN, adding TCRdist sequence similarity when clustering within HLA-allele-positive subsets. Co-occurrence clustering excluded repertoires with fewer than 30,000 or more than 120,000 public chains, plus five with anomalous nucleotide sharing. Sourced from immuneACCESS, this table was stored by TCRdb with only in-frame sequences that have V and J called. A share of the clones is absent; for the studies checked, an unresolved V gene accounts for under half, and the remainder has no known explanation. That table furnishes V, J and clone size, whereas the DNA furnished D and trimming. The sample table shows roughly 140,000 clones, and 76% are seen once. Clones ranked in the top ten supply roughly 2% of the sample.

Between the V and J ends, shortened by 2 bases and 3 bases respectively, the junction contains 6 bases. The CDR3 runs 12 amino acids, cysteine and phenylalanine included. Just CDR3 DNA is preserved here, 36 bases in frame from base 1. The germline V gene encodes CDR1 SGHDT and CDR2 YYEEEE. The cohort was made up of 500 to 850 healthy bone marrow donors. All cohort members were sampled while nominally healthy, although unrecorded immune exposures were likely present. The donor was CMV seronegative and was included in the group of 352 seronegative cohort members. A peripheral blood sample was provided by each donor, and peripheral blood mononuclear cells were used for TCR beta sequencing. The Qiagen DNeasy Blood Extraction Kit was used to extract genomic DNA from the blood cell samples. The paper as a whole reports these results and caveats: Some IMGT-functional V segments, including TRBV6-2 and TRBV6-3, could not be distinguished by the 87-base-pair reads and were therefore excluded. Sequencing depth was assumed to be roughly uniform across donors in the presence/absence analyses, though that assumption may not hold. The only immune exposure information available for the cohort was CMV serostatus. Compared with equally common non-associated chains, HLA-associated TCR beta chains in a later analysis were more clonally expanded and had lower generation probabilities. A few of the identified cytomegalovirus-associated TCR beta chains were confirmed in vitro to be specific for cytomegalovirus antigens. At a false discovery rate of 0.05, a later analysis linked roughly 17,000 TCR beta sequences to specific HLA alleles. According to a later genetic analysis, donors in an Asian-associated ancestry cluster had fewer N-insertions in productive TCRs than the approximately 650-donor mean. In both the original and validation cohorts, the classifier was reported to diagnose cytomegalovirus status with high specificity and sensitivity. A later analysis found that most CMV-associated TCR beta chains appeared HLA-restricted, with HLA associations seemingly driven largely by CMV exposure. The study listed 150 to 200 TCR beta chains as associated with cytomegalovirus. Strong co-occurrence of HLA alleles, especially DR and DQ, made assigning TCR associations to individual alleles difficult. Because counts were too low, about 17 rarely observed V segments, including chromosome 9 orphons, were excluded from the earlier analysis of several hundred of the donors. An association between a missense DCLRE1C variant and V-gene and J-gene trimming of TCR beta chains was found in a later genetic analysis and replicated in an independent cohort. In an earlier analysis of several hundred of the donors, most TCR beta V segments were observed in productive rearrangements about 90% or about 30% of the time, broadly matching IMGT annotations. Linkage disequilibrium might explain the correlated functional status among segregating V segments, but an unknown experimental factor could not be excluded. Because some donors lacked HLA typing at each locus, the association tests relied only on the typed subset. A later analysis found that TCR association rates varied across HLA loci, with DRB1 alleles showing the most associated TCRs and HLA-C alleles the fewest. In this cohort, only TCR beta chains were sequenced, and detectable features were limited by the absence of alpha or paired-chain data. A further reported finding was that TCR beta sequences accurately predicted the HLA-A and HLA-B alleles for most subjects in the first cohort. A group of highly shared sequence variants was considered likely to be a technical artifact of the sequencing pipeline. Most TCR sequences were observed very rarely across donors, whereas some public TCRs were present in many individuals. The authors suggested that the approach could potentially be extended to other disease states and immunological phenotypes. In a later analysis, several top co-occurrence clusters were reported to appear linked to parvovirus B19, influenza, CMV and Epstein-Barr virus.

Specimen: PBMCs. This clonotype originated in a woman between 35 and 50 years old in good health and CMV-seronegative. Recombination linked TRBV5-6 to TRBJ2-7, with no confident D gene call. The bases read TGTGCCAGCAGCTTTCAGAACTACGAGCAGTACTTC. Its protein is CASSFQNYEQYF.